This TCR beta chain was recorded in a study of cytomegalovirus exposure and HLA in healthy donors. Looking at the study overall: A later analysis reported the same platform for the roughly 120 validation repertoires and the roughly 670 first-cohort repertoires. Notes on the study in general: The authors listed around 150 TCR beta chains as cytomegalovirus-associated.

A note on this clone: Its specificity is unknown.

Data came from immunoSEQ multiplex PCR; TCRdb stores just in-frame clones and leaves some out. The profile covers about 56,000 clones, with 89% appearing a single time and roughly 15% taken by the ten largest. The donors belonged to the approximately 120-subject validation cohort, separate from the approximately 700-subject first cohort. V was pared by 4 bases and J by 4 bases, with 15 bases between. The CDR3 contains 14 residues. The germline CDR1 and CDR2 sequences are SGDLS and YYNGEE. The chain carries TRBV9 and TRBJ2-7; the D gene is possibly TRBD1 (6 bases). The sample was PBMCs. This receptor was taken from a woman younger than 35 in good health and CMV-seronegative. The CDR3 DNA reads TGTGCCAGCAGCTTCCGGGACAATAAATACGAGCAGTACTTC. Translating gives CASSFRDNKYEQYF.